The next 19 T cell receptor beta chains were all read from a single sample in a study of regulatory T cells in long-lasting Graves disease. With iRepertoire HTBI primers and Arm-PCR of CDR3 regions, TCR beta libraries were built. One entry per CDR3 protein results from TCRdb running MiXCR on the multiplex PCR reads. Of 300,000 to 350,000 distinct CDR3 sequences detected, 20% appear once; the ten largest clones hold 29%. Time point in this sample: persistent/refractory GD, antithyroid drugs over 5 years with positive TRAb. Extracted PBMC RNA gave rise to the TCR library. The specimen comprised peripheral blood mononuclear cells (PBMCs), sampled when the disease was refractory, from a patient treated with antithyroid drugs. These receptors were obtained from a female donor with Graves disease.

This clonotype was counted ten times or more. The V gene is TRBV2, the J gene TRBJ1-5; 7 bases fit TRBD1. The CDR3 is 14 amino acids. Looked up from germline, CDR1 is SNHLY and CDR2 is FYNNEI. The J segment lost 4 bases and the V segment lost 7 bases, leaving 7 bases of the junction unmatched. CDR3: CASTADRANQPQHF. CDR3 in DNA: TGTGCCAGCACTGCCGACAGGGCAAATCAGCCCCAGCATTTT.

The chain links TRBV15 to TRBJ2-5; the D gene is possibly TRBD1 (6 bases). This CDR3 comprises 12 residues. Germline V lookup: CDR1 LNHNV, CDR2 YYDKDF (reference sequence). Trimming took off 8 bases at V and 0 bases at J, with 7 bases between the two ends. The CDR3 nucleotides are TGTGCCACCGGACAGAACCAAGAGACCCAGTACTTC. This sequence encodes CATGQNQETQYF.

This clonotype has a handful of counts. Since a much larger clone is just one base distant, this may be a read error. The chain couples TRBV12-3 or TRBV12-4 to TRBJ2-7; 8 positions match TRBD1. The CDR3 has 13 amino acids. CDR3 loop: CASRQGLYYEQHF. The CDR3 nucleotides are TGTGCCAGCCGACAGGGGCTTTACTACGAGCAGCACTTC.

The chain employs TRBV20-1 and TRBJ2-7, with D possibly matching TRBD1 (6 bases). CDR3 size: 16 residues. Germline V gene lookup returns CDR1 DFQATT and CDR2 SNEGSKA (reference sequence). V was shortened by 3 bases and J by 0 bases, with 18 bases between the two germline ends. The CDR3 coding sequence is TGCAGTGCTAGCCCCCCAGTGCAGGGGAACTCCTACGAGCAGTACTTC. Its protein is CSASPPVQGNSYEQYF.

The chain links TRBV11-2 to TRBJ2-1; 7 bases line up with TRBD1. The length of the CDR3 is 18 residues. V shed 3 bases and J 4 bases; nucleotides not matched to a gene: 15. Per the germline V gene, CDR1 is SGHAT and CDR2 is FQNNGV. The CDR3 nucleotides are TGTGCCAGCAGCTTGGTCCGGTTATGGGACAGTTCATACAATGAGCAGTTCTTC. The encoded protein is CASSLVRLWDSSYNEQFF.

This clonotype was found a few times. The rearrangement joins TRBV7-2 to TRBJ2-7, with TRBD1 identical over 7 bases. This CDR3 has 16 residues. V was pared by 4 bases and J by 0 bases, with 9 bases of the junction left unmatched. CDR1 is SGHTA, CDR2 FQGNSA, per germline. This CDR3 is CASSSIRDRFSYEQYF. The CDR3 DNA reads as TGTGCCAGCAGCTCGATCCGGGACAGATTCTCCTACGAGCAGTACTTC.

The V and J genes are TRBV7-9 and TRBJ1-1; no reliable D call. The CDR3 consists of 12 residues. Germline V CDR1 and CDR2: SEHNR, FQNEAQ (reference sequence). The ends were cut back, 6 bases at V and 4 bases at J, with 9 bases in the middle. CDR3: CASRPGVTEAFF. CDR3 nucleotide sequence: TGTGCCAGCAGGCCCGGGGTCACTGAAGCTTTCTTT.

The rearrangement joins TRBV18 to TRBJ1-1; TRBD1 matches at 7 bases. The V segment lost 2 bases and the J segment 0 bases; nucleotides outside the gene matches: 9. The CDR3 spans 17 residues. Germline values: CDR1 KGHSH, CDR2 LQKENI. This chain's CDR3 is CASSPSIRQGMNTEAFF. The CDR3 DNA sequence: TGTGCCAGCTCACCATCCATCCGACAGGGCATGAACACTGAAGCTTTCTTT.

This clonotype was seen at least ten times. The chain joins TRBV28 to TRBJ2-5; no reliable D call. Trimming took off 5 bases at V and 0 bases at J, with 10 bases between the two ends. Per the germline V gene, CDR1 is MDHEN and CDR2 is SYDVKM. There are 14 residues in the CDR3. CDR3 protein: CASSVSVNQETQYF. The CDR3 nucleotides are TGTGCCAGCAGTGTATCAGTGAACCAAGAGACCCAGTACTTC.

The CDR3 loop reads CASSTQGAPTGELFF. The CDR3 DNA is TGCGCCAGCAGTACGCAGGGGGCGCCCACCGGGGAGCTGTTTTTT. The chain recombines TRBV10-2 with TRBJ2-2; 8 bases line up with TRBD1. The germline V gene encodes CDR1 WSHSY and CDR2 SAAADI. CDR3 length: 15 amino acids. J gave up 4 bases and V 5 bases, and 6 bases lay outside the gene matches.

Turning to this clonotype: This sequence may be a read error, since a much larger clone differs from it by one base. The J gene is TRBJ2-7, the V gene TRBV20-1; TRBD1 aligns across 7 bases. Losses at the gene ends were 3 bases for V and 4 bases for J; bases not matched to a gene: 12. This CDR3 comprises 15 residues. Germline CDR1 and CDR2: DFQATT and SNEGSKA (reference sequence). The CDR3 reads CSARETGDSAYEQYF. In DNA form, the CDR3 reads TGCAGTGCTAGGGAGACCGGGGACAGCGCATACGAGCAGTACTTC.

The chain recombines TRBV4-3 with TRBJ2-5, with 10 bases that match TRBD1. Germline CDR1 reads LGHNA; CDR2 reads YSLEER. The CDR3 extends over 16 amino acids. The V and J ends lost 0 bases and 4 bases, in that order; junction bases with no gene match: 5. The CDR3 here is CASSQEPDRGRETQYF. CDR3 DNA: TGCGCCAGCAGCCAAGAGCCCGACAGGGGGCGAGAGACCCAGTACTTC.

This clonotype was recorded many times. The CDR3 DNA follows: TGTGCCAGCAGCCCAGGGGGACAGGGAGATCAGCCCCAGCATTTT. Translated, it gives CASSPGGQGDQPQHF. The genes are TRBV12-3 or TRBV12-4 and TRBJ1-5, with 9 bases that match TRBD1. V lost 6 bases to trimming and J lost 5 bases; unmatched junction nucleotides: 8. The CDR3 has 15 amino acids.

A note on this clonotype: The conserved phenylalanine or tryptophan is not found at the CDR3 terminus, so this likely reflects a read error. This chain connects TRBV5-1 to TRBJ1-6; the match to TRBD1 covers 11 bases. Trimming cost V 4 bases and J 10 bases; bases outside gene matches: 4. CDR1 is SGHRS and CDR2 is YFSETQ in the germline V gene. The length of the CDR3 is 14 residues. The CDR3 sequence is CASSRDRGKSPLHL. In nucleotides, the CDR3 is TGCGCCAGCAGCCGGGACAGGGGGAAGTCACCCCTCCACCTT.

The V gene is TRBV25-1, the J gene TRBJ1-2, with no clear D. Germline CDR1 and CDR2: MGHDK and SYGVNS. This CDR3 comprises 13 residues. With 6 bases removed from V and 4 bases from J, the gap between germline ends came to 12 bases. The CDR3 nucleotides are TGTGCCAGCAGCCAAGAACCCCTCTATGGCTACACCTTC. As protein: CASSQEPLYGYTF.

This clonotype was seen a few times. V and J are TRBV4-1 and TRBJ1-5; D is unclear. Germline V gene lookup returns CDR1 MGHRA and CDR2 YSYEKL. Trimming shortened V by 3 bases and J by 2 bases, and 8 bases separated the two germline ends. The CDR3 sequence is 14 residues long. CDR3 region: CASSHSYGNQPQHF. DNA for the CDR3: TGCGCCAGCAGCCACTCGTACGGCAATCAGCCCCAGCATTTT.

This clonotype showed up just a few times. This chain links TRBV7-9 with TRBJ1-3, with TRBD1 matching 7 bases. In germline, CDR1 is SEHNR, CDR2 FQNEAQ (reference sequence). The CDR3 totals 16 residues. Trimming removed 5 bases from V and 0 bases from J; junction bases left unmatched: 7. The CDR3 reads CASSRRDRHSGNTIYF. The CDR3, as DNA: TGTGCCAGCAGCCGACGGGACAGACACTCTGGAAACACCATATATTTT. The variable domain in full, with the rest retrieved from reference TRBV7-9 and TRBJ1-3, is DTGVSQNPRHKITKRGQNVTFRCDPISEHNRLYWYRQTLGQGPEFLTYFQNEAQLEKSRLLSDRFSAERPKGSFSTLEIQRTEQGDSAMYLCASSRRDRHSGNTIYFGEGSWLTVV.

CDR3 region: CSARVEGPGDTGELFF. The CDR3 bases are TGCAGTGCTAGAGTGGAGGGGCCGGGGGACACCGGGGAGCTGTTTTTT. The rearrangement joins TRBV20-1 to TRBJ2-2; TRBD2 might be the D (6 bases). The CDR3 has 16 amino acids. Between the trimmed V and J ends, which lost 1 base and 3 bases, there was a span of 15 bases. Looked up from germline, CDR1 is DFQATT and CDR2 is SNEGSKA (reference sequence).

This clonotype occurred many times. This sequence joins TRBV6-1 and TRBJ2-5; no clear D gene. Between the trimmed V and J ends, which lost 3 bases and 5 bases, there was a span of 16 bases. The germline V gene encodes CDR1 MNHNS and CDR2 SASEGT. The CDR3 consists of 15 residues. For the CDR3, the DNA is TGTGCCAGCAGTGATTTCGTGGGCCTATTGGAGACCCAGTACTTC. It specifies CASSDFVGLLETQYF.